This record covers a single T cell receptor (beta chain). This clonotype was seen more than once but under ten times. Its antigen has not been determined. No per-base quality is available; no much larger clone lies one base away. The entry originates in a study of Graves' ophthalmopathy and Graves' hyperthyroidism listed by TCRdb under 2018. Regarding the research as a whole: Hyperthyroidism was considered stable if no progression to ophthalmopathy occurred within 18 months of follow-up. The study used signatures of the TCR beta repertoire to tell Graves' ophthalmopathy apart from Graves' hyperthyroidism and to predict which patients would progress to ophthalmopathy. In total, some 130 blood samples were TCR-sequenced: some 40 ophthalmopathy, 75 hyperthyroidism and 17 hyperthyroidism-to-ophthalmopathy patients. To explore V-J signatures that separate ophthalmopathy from hyperthyroidism, a discovery set of about a hundred patients was enrolled, consisting of 40 to 45 with ophthalmopathy and roughly 57 with stable hyperthyroidism. An independent validation cohort was composed of some 18 hyperthyroidism patients and some 16 patients who later progressed from hyperthyroidism to ophthalmopathy. T-cell repertoires of thyroid tissue and blood were compared in over 5 hyperthyroidism patients. Following sampling, methimazole starting at 30 mg daily was administered to hyperthyroidism patients, and high-dose intravenous methylprednisolone was administered to ophthalmopathy patients.

Hyperthyroidism patients were newly diagnosed, were aged 18 to 65 years, and had a disease duration under 2 months. Patients with other autoimmune diseases, uncontrolled infections, pregnancy or lactation were excluded from the study. Clinical symptoms, serum thyroxine, TRAb, thyroid ultrasound and orbital computed tomography were used for diagnosis. Trizol reagent was used to extract the total RNA, and its quality was then checked on an Agilent 2100 Bioanalyzer. The study at large found these results: In validation, the model predicted ophthalmopathy progression with 55% to 71% sensitivity and around 72% specificity; 12 predicted patients were CT-confirmed with GO in a median of about 7.1 months. No statistical method was used to set the sample size in advance, and the investigators knew which group each participant was assigned to. Most of the expanded thyroid clonotypes with a frequency above 0.001 were also detected in blood, and it was suggested that the thyroid immune response may be reflected by blood repertoires. Ophthalmopathy was separated from stable hyperthyroidism by the 13-signature model with around 88% sensitivity and around 81% specificity in cross-validation and with 80%/75% in the test set.

V gives up 5 bases and J gives up 2 bases, and the segment between their germline ends measures 13 bases. From the cysteine up to the phenylalanine, the CDR3 has a length of 14 residues. The CDR3 DNA has 42 bases and is translated from base 1. For repertoire sequencing, TCR beta CDR3 regions were amplified from RNA transcripts. HTBI primers and the Qiagen OneStep RT-PCR kit were used in a first-round RT-PCR, which was followed by a second-round multiplex PCR, size selection and purification. Libraries were sequenced paired-end with 100 bp reads on an Illumina HiSeq2000. On the study's bioinformatics: SOAPnuke was used to process the reads, throwing out any read that had adapters, had uncalled bases, had a mean Phred below 15, or lacked an exact constant-primer or identifier match. COPE v1.2.5 was used to merge high-quality paired reads. Each unique nucleotide sequence was treated as a clonotype, and MiTCR v1.1 was used to align the clonotypes to the IMGT TRB V, D and J references. The analysis was limited to V-J combinations with a frequency above 0.0001, which together covered approximately 99% of repertoires. For each V-J combination, a TCR clonal expansion and chaos score was defined as F50 clonal expansion divided by the chaos observed in the TCRdist matrix. Welch's t-statistics and random forest were used to reduce the features to approximately 13 V-J combinations, which were then used as input to a naive Bayes classifier. The similarity between thyroid and blood repertoires was quantified using the Morisita-Horn index. The public reads were quality trimmed at Q25 with fastp and then assembled into clones with MiXCR by TCRdb, keeping productive beta chains. CDR3 protein sequences are deduplicated, and each keeps its most common genes and DNA. For this entry, the V and J calls and clone size follow TCRdb and not the study's own pipeline. The sample has over a million distinct CDR3 sequences on record, roughly 35% of them singletons. The biggest ten clones account for 11% of the sample.

The sequenced sample was peripheral blood or thyroid tissue (not recorded which). The chain links TRBV12-3 or TRBV12-4 with TRBJ2-7; confidence is insufficient to name the D gene. The receptor's source is an adult man with Graves' hyperthyroidism. For the CDR3, the sequence is CASSQVTDTYEQYF. The DNA sequence is TGTGCCAGCAGTCAAGTAACCGATACCTACGAGCAGTACTTC.